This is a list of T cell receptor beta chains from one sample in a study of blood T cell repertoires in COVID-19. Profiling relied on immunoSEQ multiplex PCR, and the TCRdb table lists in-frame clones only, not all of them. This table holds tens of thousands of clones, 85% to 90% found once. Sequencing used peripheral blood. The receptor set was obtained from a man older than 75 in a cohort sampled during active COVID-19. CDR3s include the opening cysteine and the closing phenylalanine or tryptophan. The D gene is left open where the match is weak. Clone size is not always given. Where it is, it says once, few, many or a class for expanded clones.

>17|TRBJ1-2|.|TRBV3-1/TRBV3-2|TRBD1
TGTGCCAGCAGCCCAGAAAGAGCAGGGACAGGGCGATATGGCTACACCTTC
CASSPERAGTGRYGYTF
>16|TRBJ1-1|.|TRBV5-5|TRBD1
TGTGCCAGCAGCCCCGCCAACAGGGGGTTTGACACTGAAGCTTTCTTT
CASSPANRGFDTEAFF
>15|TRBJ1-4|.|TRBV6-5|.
TGTGCCAGCAGCGCACTTGGGGCGAAGAATGAAAAACTGTTTTTT
CASSALGAKNEKLFF
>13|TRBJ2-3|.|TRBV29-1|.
TGCAGCGTTGTCTCAGGGAGCACAGATACGCAGTATTTT
CSVVSGSTDTQYF
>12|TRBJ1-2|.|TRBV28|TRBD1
TGTGCCAGCGGGACAGGGTCCTATGGCTACACCTTC
CASGTGSYGYTF
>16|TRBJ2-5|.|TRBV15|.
TGTGCCACCAGCAGAGGTATGGCGTCGACGGGGGAGACCCAGTACTTC
CATSRGMASTGETQYF
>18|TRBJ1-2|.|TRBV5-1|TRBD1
TGCGCCAGCAGCTTGGAGGGGACAGCCATACTCAGGGCTGGTGGCTACACCTTC
CASSLEGTAILRAGGYTF
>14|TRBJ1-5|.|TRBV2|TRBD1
TGTGCCAGCAGCGCGGACAGGGAGAATCAGCCCCAGCATTTT
CASSADRENQPQHF
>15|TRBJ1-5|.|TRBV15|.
TGTGCCACCAGCAGTGACCTGAGGAGGGAACAGCCCCAGCATTTT
CATSSDLRREQPQHF
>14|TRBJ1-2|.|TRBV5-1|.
TGCGCCAGCAGCCACACCGAAGCTAACTATGGCTACACCTTC
CASSHTEANYGYTF
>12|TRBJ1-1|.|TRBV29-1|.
TGCAGCGTTGACAGGGTGAACACTGAAGCTTTCTTT
CSVDRVNTEAFF
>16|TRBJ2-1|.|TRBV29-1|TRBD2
TGCAGCGTTCAAGGGGGGACTAGCTTTGCCTACAATGAGCAGTTCTTC
CSVQGGTSFAYNEQFF
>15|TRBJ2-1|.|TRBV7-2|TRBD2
TGTGCCAGCAGCGCGCGACTAGCGGGTTACAATGAGCAGTTCTTC
CASSARLAGYNEQFF
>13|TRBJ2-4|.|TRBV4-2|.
TGTGCCAGCAGCCCAAGTACGGGTAACATTCAGTACTTC
CASSPSTGNIQYF
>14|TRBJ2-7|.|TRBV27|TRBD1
TGTGCCAGCAGCCGGACAGGGGTCTCCTACGAGCAGTACTTC
CASSRTGVSYEQYF
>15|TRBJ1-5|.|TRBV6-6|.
TGTGCCAGCAGCCTCGGGAGGTCGAGCAATCAGCCCCAGCATTTT
CASSLGRSSNQPQHF
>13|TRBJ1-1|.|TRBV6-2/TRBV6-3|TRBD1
TGTGCCAGCAGCCGACAGGGGGCGACTGAAGCTTTCTTT
CASSRQGATEAFF
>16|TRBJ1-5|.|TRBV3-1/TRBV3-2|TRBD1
TGTGCCAGCAGCCTCAACGGACAGGGTGGTAATCAGCCCCAGCATTTT
CASSLNGQGGNQPQHF
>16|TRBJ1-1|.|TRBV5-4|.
TGTGCCAGCAGCGTGGGGGGCGGAGCCGCTTACACTGAAGCTTTCTTT
CASSVGGGAAYTEAFF
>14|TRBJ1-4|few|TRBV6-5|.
TGTGCCAGCAGAGACAGTGCAACTAATGAAAAACTGTTTTTT
CASRDSATNEKLFF
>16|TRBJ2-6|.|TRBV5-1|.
TGCGCCAGCAGCAGGACAGAGAGCTCTGGGGCCAACGTCCTGACTTTC
CASSRTESSGANVLTF
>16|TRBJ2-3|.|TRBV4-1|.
TGCGCCAGCAGCCAAGATATGCGGGGGCCCACAGATACGCAGTATTTT
CASSQDMRGPTDTQYF
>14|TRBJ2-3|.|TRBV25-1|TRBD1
TGTGCCAGCAGAGGACAGGCGGGCACAGATACGCAGTATTTT
CASRGQAGTDTQYF
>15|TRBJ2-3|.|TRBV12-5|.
TGTGCTAGTGGTTTGGGCCGTCGGGGCACAGATACGCAGTATTTT
CASGLGRRGTDTQYF
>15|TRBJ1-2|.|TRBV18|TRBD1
TGTGCCAGCTCACAGACAGGGCTTGGGGGCTATGGCTACACCTTC
CASSQTGLGGYGYTF
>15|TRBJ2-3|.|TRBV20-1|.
TGCAGTGCTAGTTTTGGGCTAAAAGTCACAGATACGCAGTATTTT
CSASFGLKVTDTQYF
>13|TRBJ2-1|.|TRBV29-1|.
TGCAGCGTTGGGCAGGACAGTTACAATGAGCAGTTCTTC
CSVGQDSYNEQFF
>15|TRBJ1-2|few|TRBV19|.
TGTGCCAGTAGAGCCTCCGTTGGGGGGTGGGATGGCTACACCTTC
CASRASVGGWDGYTF
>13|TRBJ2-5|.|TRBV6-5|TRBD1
TGTGCCAGCAGAGAGGGGGCCTCGGAGACCCAGTACTTC
CASREGASETQYF
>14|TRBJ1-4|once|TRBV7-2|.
TGTGCCAGCAGCTTAGAGCCAACTAATGAAAAACTGTTTTTT
CASSLEPTNEKLFF
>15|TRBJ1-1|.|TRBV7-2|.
TGTGCCAGCAGCATACAGGGAAAGGCGAACACTGAAGCTTTCTTT
CASSIQGKANTEAFF
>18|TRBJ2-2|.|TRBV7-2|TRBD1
TGTGCCAGCAGCTTTCTAACCTCGACAGGGGGCGGCACCGGGGAGCTGTTTTTT
CASSFLTSTGGGTGELFF
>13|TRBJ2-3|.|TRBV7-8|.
TGTGCCAGCAGCAACCTAGTGTCGGATACGCAGTATTTT
CASSNLVSDTQYF
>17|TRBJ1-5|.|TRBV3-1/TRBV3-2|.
TGTGCCAGCAGCCAACCCGGGACACTTTATAGCAATCAGCCCCAGCATTTT
CASSQPGTLYSNQPQHF
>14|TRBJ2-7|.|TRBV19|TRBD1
TGTGCCAGTAGTGATACAGGGGGCTCCTACGAGCAGTACTTC
CASSDTGGSYEQYF
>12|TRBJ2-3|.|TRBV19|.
TGTGCCAGTAGTACCTACACAGATACGCAGTATTTT
CASSTYTDTQYF
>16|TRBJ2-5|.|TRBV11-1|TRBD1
TGTGCCAGCAGCTTATATTTCCCGCGACAGGGAGAGACCCAGTACTTC
CASSLYFPRQGETQYF
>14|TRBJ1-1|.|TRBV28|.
TGTGCCAGCAGTTCAGGGGTGGGGAACACTGAAGCTTTCTTT
CASSSGVGNTEAFF
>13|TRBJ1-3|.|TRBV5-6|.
TGTGCCAGCAGCTTGGAACAGAGAAACACCATATATTTT
CASSLEQRNTIYF
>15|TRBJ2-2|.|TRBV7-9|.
TGTGCCAGCAGCTTCATGGCAGGGGACACCGGGGAGCTGTTTTTT
CASSFMAGDTGELFF
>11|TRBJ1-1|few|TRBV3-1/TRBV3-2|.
TGTGCCAGCAGCCAAGAGGCAGAAGCTTTCTTT
CASSQEAEAFF